These 28 T cell receptor beta chains were all obtained from the same sample, sequenced in a study of OX40 agonist ivuxolimab in advanced cancers. The table came from immunoSEQ multiplex PCR; TCRdb's copy has only in-frame clones and leaves some out. Of tens of thousands of clones in the sample, roughly four fifths were seen once. This material consisted of CD4+ or CD8+ T cells sorted from blood, taken in a trial of the OX40 agonist ivuxolimab. These receptors all stem from an adult with an advanced solid tumor such as melanoma, head and neck, liver or kidney cancer.

The gene calls are TRBV7-6 and TRBJ2-7, with D perhaps given as TRBD1 or TRBD2 (6 bases each). CDR1 is SGHVS and CDR2 is FNYEAQ in the germline V gene. The V end lost 5 bases, the J end lost 3 bases, and 23 bases lay between the germline ends. This CDR3 is built from 17 residues. This CDR3 is CASSTGTGPRGLYEQYF. The CDR3 DNA reads as TGTGCCAGCAGCACAGGAACAGGACCACGGGGGCTCTACGAGCAGTACTTC.

This clone came up once. The chain joins TRBV10-1 to TRBJ2-1; D might be TRBD1 or TRBD2, each matching 5 bases. Looked up from germline, CDR1 is WNHNN and CDR2 is SYGVQD (reference sequence). V lost 3 bases to trimming and J lost 7 bases, with 16 bases between them. This CDR3 contains 15 residues. The CDR3 region is CASSDPRGARNEQFF. The CDR3, as DNA: TGCGCCAGCAGTGACCCGAGAGGGGCGAGGAATGAGCAGTTCTTC.

The chain is built from TRBV7-8 and TRBJ2-5; maybe TRBD1 (6 bases). The CDR3 sequence is 16 residues long. Trimming stripped 1 base from V and 0 bases from J, with 12 bases between. Germline V gene data show CDR1 as SGHVS and CDR2 as FQNEAQ. The CDR3 DNA reads as TGTGCCAGCAGCTTAGACAGGGTGCCGTACCAAGAGACCCAGTACTTC. Protein: CASSLDRVPYQETQYF. The whole variable domain, remainder taken from reference TRBV7-8 and TRBJ2-5, is GAGVSQSPRYKVAKRGQDVALRCDPISGHVSLFWYQQALGQGPEFLTYFQNEAQLDKSGLPSDRFFAERPEGSVSTLKIQRTQQEDSAVYLCASSLDRVPYQETQYFGPGTRLLVL.

This clone was observed a handful of times. The chain carries TRBV7-9 and TRBJ2-1; 15 positions agree with TRBD2. The junction had 9 bases not matched to a gene; V was cut back by 4 bases and J by 8 bases. Germline V gene data show CDR1 as SEHNR and CDR2 as FQNEAQ (reference sequence). The CDR3 has 17 residues. In nucleotides, the CDR3 is TGTGCCAGCAGCTCCCCCCGGACTAGCGGGGGGGTCTATGAGCAGTTCTTC. The encoded protein is CASSSPRTSGGVYEQFF.

This chain joins TRBV7-8 and TRBJ1-6; perhaps TRBD1 as D (5 bases). The CDR3 contains 15 residues. Germline V gene sequence: CDR1 SGHVS, CDR2 FQNEAQ. V lost 3 bases, J lost 7 bases, and 13 bases lay in between. CDR3 amino acids: CASSFGGGENSPLHF. The CDR3 DNA reads as TGTGCCAGCAGCTTCGGCGGGGGGGAAAATTCACCCCTCCACTTT.

The chain has TRBV5-1 and TRBJ1-5; no reliable D call. Between the trimmed V and J ends, which lost 4 bases and 7 bases, there was a span of 9 bases. CDR3 length: 12 amino acids. Germline V lookup: CDR1 SGHRS, CDR2 YFSETQ. Written as DNA, the CDR3 is TGCGCCAGCAGCGTTAGTTGGCAGCCCCAGCATTTT. Its translation is CASSVSWQPQHF.

This chain joins TRBV29-1 and TRBJ1-2, with a possible D match to TRBD1 (6 bases). Germline V gives CDR1 SQVTM, CDR2 ANQGSEA. CDR3 length equals 12 residues. V gave up 7 bases and J gave up 4 bases, with 13 bases separating them. CDR3 DNA sequence: TGCAGCGCCGAGGACAGACGCTATGGCTACACCTTC. It codes for CSAEDRRYGYTF.

The chain couples TRBV5-1 to TRBJ1-1; 8 nucleotides agree with TRBD1. V dropped 2 bases and J dropped 1; count of bases not matched to a gene: 7. The CDR3 is 16 residues long. CDR1 is SGHRS, CDR2 YFSETQ, per germline. The CDR3, as DNA: TGCGCCAGCAGCTTAAGGACAGGGAGGGAGAACACTGAAGCTTTCTTT. Translated, it gives CASSLRTGRENTEAFF.

J is TRBJ2-2 and V is TRBV2, with TRBD2 identical over 8 bases. The CDR3 totals 15 residues. V trimming: 7 bases; J trimming: 7 bases; junction bases outside the gene matches: 11. Germline V lookup: CDR1 SNHLY, CDR2 FYNNEI. CDR3 sequence reads: CASTESLAGFGELFF. CDR3 nucleotides: TGTGCCAGCACCGAGAGCCTAGCGGGCTTCGGGGAGCTGTTTTTT.

The genes are TRBV9 and TRBJ2-7, with a tentative D call TRBD1 (6 bases). The germline V and J ends were trimmed by 4 bases and 7 bases, with 21 bases remaining between them. The germline V gene encodes CDR1 SGDLS and CDR2 YYNGEE. CDR3 length: 15 residues. This CDR3 is CASSPRGQGMEEQYF. In nucleotides, the CDR3 is TGTGCCAGCAGCCCTCGTGGCCAGGGGATGGAGGAGCAGTACTTC. Together with reference TRBV9 and TRBJ2-7, the CDR3 gives the full variable domain: DSGVTQTPKHLITATGQRVTLRCSPRSGDLSVYWYQQSLDQGLQFLIQYYNGEERAKGNILERFSAQQFPDLHSELNLSSLELGDSALYFCASSPRGQGMEEQYFGPGTRLTVT.

V and J are TRBV18 and TRBJ1-1; D remains ambiguous. V was trimmed by 5 bases and J by 1 base, leaving 14 bases between them. Germline loops: CDR1 KGHSH, CDR2 LQKENI. The CDR3 loop spans 15 amino acids. CDR3 sequence: CASSYGVDKNTEAFF. In DNA, the CDR3 is TGTGCCAGCTCATATGGGGTAGACAAGAACACTGAAGCTTTCTTT.

The genes are TRBV6-6 and TRBJ2-3; 7 bases agree with TRBD2. The CDR3 runs to 14 residues. Germline CDR1 MNHNY, CDR2 SVGAGI (reference sequence). Trimming cost V 11 bases and J 2 bases; bases outside gene matches: 10. CDR3 loop: CAAKPGGYTDTQYF. The CDR3, as DNA: TGTGCCGCTAAACCCGGGGGGTACACAGATACGCAGTATTTT.

The chain couples TRBV7-9 to TRBJ1-1; 7 bases align to TRBD1. The trim removed 5 bases at V and 0 bases at J, leaving 6 bases unmatched. The CDR3 consists of 15 residues. The germline V gene encodes CDR1 SEHNR and CDR2 FQNEAQ (reference sequence). CDR3 DNA sequence: TGTGCCAGCAGCCGAGCGACAGGGTTGAACACTGAAGCTTTCTTT. This translates into CASSRATGLNTEAFF.

The chain recombines TRBV4-1 with TRBJ2-5; 12 bases are a match to TRBD2. The V and J ends lost 4 bases and 4 bases, in that order; junction bases with no gene match: 4. Per the germline V gene, CDR1 is MGHRA and CDR2 is YSYEKL. CDR3 length: 15 residues. For the CDR3, the DNA is TGCGCCAGCAGCCCGACTAGCGGGGGAGCAGAGACCCAGTACTTC. Translated, it gives CASSPTSGGAETQYF.

This clone came up a few times. The rearrangement uses TRBV28 and TRBJ1-1, with TRBD1 as a possible D gene (5 bases). Germline CDR1 is MDHEN and CDR2 is SYDVKM. V was clipped by 5 bases and J by 6 bases, with 7 bases between them. The CDR3 is 11 residues long. The CDR3 nucleotides are TGTGCCAGCAGTGGGGGATCTGAAGCTTTCTTT. It encodes CASSGGSEAFF.

The genes are TRBV6-5 and TRBJ2-7, with TRBD2 matching 15 bases. Germline loops: CDR1 MNHEY, CDR2 SVGAGI. Trimming cost V 6 bases and J 4 bases; bases outside gene matches: 1. This CDR3 region has 14 residues. CDR3 bases: TGTGCCAGCAGGGGGACTAGCGGGGGGTACGAGCAGTACTTC. Translation gives CASRGTSGGYEQYF.

The J gene is TRBJ2-2, the V gene TRBV10-2; tentative D call: TRBD1 (5 bases). The CDR3 is 15 amino acids. Trimming removed 6 bases from V and 2 bases from J, with 13 bases in between. The germline V gene has CDR1 WSHSY and CDR2 SAAADI. CDR3 bases: TGCGCCAGCAGCTCGACAGTGAGCAACACCGGGGAGCTGTTTTTT. Its translation: CASSSTVSNTGELFF.

This chain joins TRBV2 and TRBJ2-5; 8 bases are shared with TRBD2. CDR1 is SNHLY, CDR2 FYNNEI, per germline. With 2 bases clipped from V and 2 bases from J, the junction kept 4 bases outside the gene matches. The CDR3 runs to 15 residues. The CDR3 DNA is TGTGCCAGCAGTGAACGGTCGGGGGGGCAAGAGACCCAGTACTTC. Amino acid sequence: CASSERSGGQETQYF.

V and J are TRBV28 and TRBJ2-5; 10 positions agree with TRBD2. Germline assignment: CDR1 MDHEN and CDR2 SYDVKM. This CDR3 comprises 16 residues. The junction had 9 bases not matched to a gene; V was cut back by 3 bases and J by 5 bases. DNA of the CDR3: TGTGCCAGCAGTTTTCAGAGCGGGGGGGCTGAGGAGACCCAGTACTTC. It encodes CASSFQSGGAEETQYF.

This clone was detected a few times. The V call is TRBV5-8, the J call TRBJ2-1; D unresolved. Germline CDR1 is SGHTS and CDR2 is YDEGEE. V lost 1 base and J 4 bases, leaving 6 bases between the germline ends. The CDR3 totals 13 residues. CDR3 sequence: CASSLSGYNEQFF. The CDR3 DNA reads as TGTGCCAGCAGCTTGTCCGGGTACAATGAGCAGTTCTTC.

V and J are TRBV25-1 and TRBJ1-6, with D possibly being TRBD1 (6 bases). This CDR3 has 13 amino acids. CDR1 and CDR2 from the germline V gene are MGHDK and SYGVNS. V was cut by 8 bases and J by 7 bases, with 12 bases left in between. CDR3 sequence reads: CASGGEGNSPLHF. The CDR3 DNA reads as TGTGCCAGCGGGGGCGAGGGAAATTCACCCCTCCACTTT.

The chain couples TRBV18 to TRBJ1-1, with TRBD1 identical over 12 bases. V was clipped by 5 bases and J by 5 bases; unmatched bases: 3. Germline V CDR1 and CDR2: KGHSH, LQKENI. The CDR3 covers 14 residues. The CDR3 nucleotides are TGTGCCAGCTCAGGGACAGGGGGCAGAACTGAAGCTTTCTTT. Translating gives CASSGTGGRTEAFF.

This clone was detected once. This rearrangement joins TRBV19 to TRBJ2-2; unclear D gene. V lost 7 bases, J lost 4 bases, and 10 bases lay in between. There are 13 residues in the CDR3. CDR1 and CDR2 (germline): LNHDA, SQIVND (reference sequence). The CDR3: CASTRTSTGELFF. The DNA of the CDR3 is TGTGCCAGTACAAGAACCTCCACCGGGGAGCTGTTTTTT.

The chain links TRBV2 to TRBJ1-6; D possibly corresponds to TRBD1 (6 bases). The CDR3 extends over 13 amino acids. Looked up from germline, CDR1 is SNHLY and CDR2 is FYNNEI. V was trimmed by 9 bases and J by 6 bases, leaving 12 bases between them. CDR3 protein: CASGQIPNSPLHF. Written as DNA, the CDR3 is TGTGCCAGTGGACAGATCCCTAATTCACCCCTCCACTTT.

This sequence joins TRBV27 and TRBJ1-3; D ambiguous. The germline V gene encodes CDR1 MNHEY and CDR2 SMNVEV (reference sequence). The CDR3 consists of 14 residues. V dropped 6 bases and J dropped 9 bases, with 18 bases sitting between them. The CDR3 loop is CASSPIPRRGTIYF. Here the CDR3 DNA reads TGTGCCAGCAGCCCCATCCCTAGGCGCGGCACCATATATTTT.

The V gene is TRBV14, the J gene TRBJ2-7, with D maybe TRBD1 (5 bases). Trimming left V 4 bases short and J 1 base short, with 14 bases between. There are 15 residues in the CDR3. Germline CDR1 and CDR2: SGHDN and FVKESK. CDR3 in DNA: TGTGCCAGCAGCCTGTTAGGGGCCGGGTCCTACGAGCAGTACTTC. Its translation: CASSLLGAGSYEQYF.

V usage is TRBV19 and J usage is TRBJ1-5, with 9 positions matching TRBD1. This CDR3 comprises 13 residues. Trimming at V came to 6 bases and at J to 9 bases, leaving 6 bases not matched to a gene. The germline CDR1 and CDR2 sequences are LNHDA and SQIVND (reference sequence). The CDR3 DNA reads as TGTGCCAGTAGCGGGACAGGGTTTTCGCCCCAGCATTTT. Translating it yields CASSGTGFSPQHF.

The J gene is TRBJ2-5, the V gene TRBV2; perhaps TRBD1 as D (6 bases). Germline lookup yields CDR1 SNHLY and CDR2 FYNNEI. V shed 4 bases and J shed 5 bases, with 11 bases lying between them. CDR3 size: 13 residues. CDR3 nucleotides: TGTGCCAGCAGTGCGCCCAGGGGTGAGACCCAGTACTTC. Its translation: CASSAPRGETQYF. The full variable domain, rest sourced from reference TRBV2 and TRBJ2-5, is EPEVTQTPSHQVTQMGQEVILRCVPISNHLYFYWYRQILGQKVEFLVSFYNNEISEKSEIFDDQFSVERPDGSNFTLKIRSTKLEDSAMYFCASSAPRGETQYFGPGTRLLVL.